This T cell receptor (beta chain) was captured by sequencing in a study of T cells in Graves' hyperthyroidism and ophthalmopathy. Germline assignment: CDR1 SQVTM and CDR2 ANQGSEA. With V trimmed by 4 bases and J by 4 bases, 10 bases remained unmatched. The CDR3 sequence is 17 residues long. From RNA transcripts, TCR beta CDR3 regions were amplified. Carried out on the TCR CDR3, a first-round RT-PCR used the HTBI primer set. TCRdb analysed the multiplex PCR reads with MiXCR anew, one entry per CDR3 protein. The data show about 500,000 distinct CDR3 sequences, roughly 15% seen once. This clonotype showed up many times.

What was sequenced was blood. The V call is TRBV29-1, the J call TRBJ2-3; 14 bases match TRBD2. The receptor's source is a woman aged 25 to 39 with Graves' ophthalmopathy. CDR3 in DNA: TGCAGCGTTGCTGGGACTAGCGGGAGTAATGTAGCAGATACGCAGTATTTT. Protein product: CSVAGTSGSNVADTQYF.